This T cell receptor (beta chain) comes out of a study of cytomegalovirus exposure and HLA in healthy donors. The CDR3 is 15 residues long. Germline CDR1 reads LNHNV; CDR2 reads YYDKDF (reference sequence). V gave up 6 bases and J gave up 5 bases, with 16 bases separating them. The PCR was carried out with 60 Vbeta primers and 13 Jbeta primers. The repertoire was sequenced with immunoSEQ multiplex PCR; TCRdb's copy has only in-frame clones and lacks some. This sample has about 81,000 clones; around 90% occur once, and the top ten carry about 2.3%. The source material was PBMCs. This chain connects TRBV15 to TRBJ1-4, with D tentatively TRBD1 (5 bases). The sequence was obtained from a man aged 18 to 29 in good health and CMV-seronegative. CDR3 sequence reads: CATRGNRDFNEKLFF. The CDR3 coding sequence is TGTGCCACCAGGGGAAACCGGGACTTCAATGAAAAACTGTTTTTT.